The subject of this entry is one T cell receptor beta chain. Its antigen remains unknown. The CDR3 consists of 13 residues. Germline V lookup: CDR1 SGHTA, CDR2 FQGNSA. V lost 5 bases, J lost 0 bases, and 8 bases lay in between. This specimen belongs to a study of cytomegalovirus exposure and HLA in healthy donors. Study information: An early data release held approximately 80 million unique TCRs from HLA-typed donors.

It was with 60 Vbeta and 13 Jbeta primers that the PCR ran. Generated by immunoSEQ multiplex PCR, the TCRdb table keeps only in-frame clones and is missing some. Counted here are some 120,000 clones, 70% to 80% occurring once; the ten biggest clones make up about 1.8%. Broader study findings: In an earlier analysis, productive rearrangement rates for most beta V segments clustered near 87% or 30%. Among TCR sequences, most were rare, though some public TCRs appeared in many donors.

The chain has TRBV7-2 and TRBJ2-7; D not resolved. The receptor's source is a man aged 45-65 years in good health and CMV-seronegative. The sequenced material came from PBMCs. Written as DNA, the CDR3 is TGTGCCAGCAGCGCGGTCCACTCCTACGAGCAGTACGTC. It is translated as CASSAVHSYEQYV.